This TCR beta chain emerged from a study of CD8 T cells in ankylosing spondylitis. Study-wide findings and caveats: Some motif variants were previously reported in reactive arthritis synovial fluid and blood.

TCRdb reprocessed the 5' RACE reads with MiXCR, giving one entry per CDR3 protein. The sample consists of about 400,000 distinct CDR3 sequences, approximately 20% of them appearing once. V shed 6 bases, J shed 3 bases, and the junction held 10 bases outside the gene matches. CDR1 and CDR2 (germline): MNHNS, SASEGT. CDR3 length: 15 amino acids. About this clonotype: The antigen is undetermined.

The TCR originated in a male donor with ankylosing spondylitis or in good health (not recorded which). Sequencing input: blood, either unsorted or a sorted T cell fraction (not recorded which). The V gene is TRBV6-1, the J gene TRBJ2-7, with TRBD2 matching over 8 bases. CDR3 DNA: TGTGCCAGCAGCTCGGGCGGGGGGATCATCTACGAGCAGTACTTC. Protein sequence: CASSSGGGIIYEQYF.